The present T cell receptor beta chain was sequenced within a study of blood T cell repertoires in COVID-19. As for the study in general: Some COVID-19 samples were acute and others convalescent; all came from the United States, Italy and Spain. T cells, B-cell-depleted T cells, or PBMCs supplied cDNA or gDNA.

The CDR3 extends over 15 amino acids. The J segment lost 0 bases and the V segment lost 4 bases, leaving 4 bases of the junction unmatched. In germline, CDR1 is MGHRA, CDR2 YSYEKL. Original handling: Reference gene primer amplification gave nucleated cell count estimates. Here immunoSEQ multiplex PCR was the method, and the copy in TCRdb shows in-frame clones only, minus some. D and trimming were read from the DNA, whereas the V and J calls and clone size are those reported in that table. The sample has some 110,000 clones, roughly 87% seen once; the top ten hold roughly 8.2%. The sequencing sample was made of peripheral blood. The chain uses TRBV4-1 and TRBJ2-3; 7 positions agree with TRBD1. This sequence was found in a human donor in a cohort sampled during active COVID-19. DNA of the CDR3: TGCGCCAGCAGCCTCCGGGACAGTAGCACAGATACGCAGTATTTT. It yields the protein CASSLRDSSTDTQYF.